Shown below are 24 T cell receptor beta chains from a single sample sequenced in a study of blood T cell repertoires in COVID-19. The assay was immunoSEQ multiplex PCR, and TCRdb's table has in-frame clones only and misses some. The sample lists approximately 350,000 clones; approximately 86% were seen once. The sequenced sample consisted of peripheral blood. These receptors were taken from a woman between 55 and 75 years old with COVID-19, enrolled during active disease.

Worth noting for this clone: This specimen includes other DNA sequences encoding the same CDR3. J is TRBJ1-2 and V is TRBV18, with 7 bases lining up with TRBD1. V gave up 2 bases and J gave up 0 bases; unmatched junction bases: 3. Germline CDR1 is KGHSH and CDR2 is LQKENI. The CDR3 consists of 15 residues. The CDR3 loop is CASSPGTDPNYGYTF. The CDR3 DNA reads TGTGCCAGCTCACCAGGGACAGATCCTAACTATGGCTACACCTTC.

The chain links TRBV6-5 to TRBJ1-1; 7 bases agree with TRBD1. V dropped 4 bases and J dropped 7; count of bases not matched to a gene: 9. The CDR3 spans 14 residues. Germline V lookup: CDR1 MNHEY, CDR2 SVGAGI. As DNA, the CDR3 is TGTGCCAGCAGTTGGAAGACAGGGCATGGTGAAGCTTTCTTT. It is translated as CASSWKTGHGEAFF.

The chain employs TRBV9 and TRBJ2-3; D is undetermined. V was clipped by 4 bases and J by 6 bases, with 9 bases between them. The CDR3 runs 12 residues. Germline assignment: CDR1 SGDLS and CDR2 YYNGEE. CDR3 in amino acids: CASSTRWDTQYF. DNA for the CDR3: TGTGCCAGCAGCACTCGTTGGGATACGCAGTATTTT.

The chain uses TRBV30 and TRBJ2-7; D remains unclear. The V end was cut by 0 bases, the J end by 10 bases, with 10 bases between. The CDR3 consists of 11 residues. From germline, CDR1 is GTSNPN and CDR2 SVGIG (reference sequence). The CDR3 region has the DNA TGTGCCTGGAGTGTACAGATTCTCCAGTACTTC. Protein sequence: CAWSVQILQYF. Together with reference TRBV30 and TRBJ2-7, the CDR3 gives the full variable domain: SQTIHQWPATLVQPVGSPLSLECTVEGTSNPNLYWYRQAAGRGLQLLFYSVGIGQISSEVPQNLSASRPQDRQFILSSKKLLLSDSGFYLCAWSVQILQYFGPGTRLTVT.

The chain employs TRBV6-5 and TRBJ1-1; 7 nucleotides line up with TRBD1. The CDR3 contains 12 residues. Germline V gene sequence: CDR1 MNHEY, CDR2 SVGAGI. Unmatched junction bases numbered 4, after V lost 8 bases and J lost 4 bases. The CDR3 sequence is CASFTGVTEAFF. The CDR3 DNA is TGTGCCAGCTTTACAGGGGTCACTGAAGCTTTCTTT.

In its sample, this clone was seen once. The V and J genes are TRBV3-1 (or the pseudogene TRBV3-2) and TRBJ1-1; no clear D gene. The V gene's germline CDR1 is LGHDT and CDR2 YNNKEL (reference sequence). The CDR3 sequence is 14 residues long. The V end was cut by 4 bases, the J end by 3 bases, with 12 bases between. In DNA, the CDR3 is TGTGCCAGCAGCCCCCGCGGCGGGGACACTGAAGCTTTCTTT. Amino acid sequence: CASSPRGGDTEAFF.

J is TRBJ1-2 and V is TRBV7-8, with D hard to call. This CDR3 is built from 15 residues. CDR1 is SGHVS and CDR2 is FQNEAQ in the germline V gene. Trimming took off 2 bases at V and 2 bases at J, with 12 bases between the two ends. The CDR3 here is CASSLLRAANYGYTF. As DNA, the CDR3 is TGTGCCAGCAGCTTACTTCGTGCGGCCAACTATGGCTACACCTTC.

V gene TRBV25-1 combines with J gene TRBJ1-2; TRBD1 aligns across 7 bases. This CDR3 comprises 15 residues. J gave up 2 bases and V 3 bases, and 6 bases lay outside the gene matches. CDR1 and CDR2 (germline): MGHDK, SYGVNS. The CDR3 bases are TGTGCCAGCAGTGACCCCGGGACAGCAAACTATGGCTACACCTTC. Its protein product is CASSDPGTANYGYTF.

V is TRBV9 and J is TRBJ1-2; 7 positions match TRBD1. The CDR3 is made up of 16 amino acids. V shed 3 bases and J 3 bases; nucleotides not matched to a gene: 11. CDR1 is SGDLS and CDR2 is YYNGEE in the germline V gene. CDR3 DNA: TGTGCCAGCAGCGCGCAGCAGGGGGGCGCGGACTATGGCTACACCTTC. It is translated as CASSAQQGGADYGYTF.

This clone occurred a few times. The gene calls are TRBV19 and TRBJ2-1, with D tentatively TRBD1 (6 bases). Germline CDR1 LNHDA, CDR2 SQIVND (reference sequence). CDR3 length: 15 amino acids. Trimming stripped 3 bases from V and 0 bases from J, with 9 bases between. This chain's CDR3 is CASSMGQSSYNEQFF. CDR3 sequence (DNA): TGTGCCAGTAGTATGGGACAAAGCTCCTACAATGAGCAGTTCTTC. The whole variable domain, filled in from reference TRBV19 and TRBJ2-1, reads DGGITQSPKYLFRKEGQNVTLSCEQNLNHDAMYWYRQDPGQGLRLIYYSQIVNDFQKGDIAEGYSVSREKKESFPLTVTSAQKNPTAFYLCASSMGQSSYNEQFFGPGTRLTVL.

This chain joins TRBV5-1 and TRBJ2-3, with 7 bases that match TRBD2. CDR3 length equals 15 residues. Germline trimming cut 0 bases from V and 2 bases from J; bases unmatched to any gene: 3. The germline gives CDR1 SGHRS, CDR2 YFSETQ. The CDR3 reads CASSLDRGDTDTQYF. The CDR3 nucleotides are TGCGCCAGCAGCTTGGATCGGGGGGACACAGATACGCAGTATTTT.

The chain carries TRBV5-5 and TRBJ2-5; TRBD1 is a possible D gene (8 bases). CDR1 SGHKS and CDR2 YYEKEE come from the germline V gene (reference sequence). Trimming cost V 9 bases and J 4 bases, with 22 bases left between them. The CDR3 covers 15 residues. The CDR3 protein is CATSLGTGGGETQYF. The CDR3 DNA reads TGTGCCACAAGCTTGGGTACAGGGGGGGGAGAGACCCAGTACTTC.

This chain uses TRBV3-1 (or the pseudogene TRBV3-2) with TRBJ2-5; possibly TRBD2 for D (5 bases). In germline, CDR1 is LGHDT, CDR2 YNNKEL (reference sequence). This CDR3 comprises 15 residues. The V gene lost 1 base and the J gene lost 2 bases, with 11 bases spanning the gap. The CDR3 nucleotides are TGTGCCAGCAGCCAAGTCGTGCGGGCACAAGAGACCCAGTACTTC. Protein sequence: CASSQVVRAQETQYF.

V and J are TRBV7-8 and TRBJ1-2, with 8 positions matching TRBD1. Trimming removed 5 bases from V and 8 bases from J; junction bases left unmatched: 13. This CDR3 region has 15 residues. The germline CDR1 and CDR2 sequences are SGHVS and FQNEAQ. The CDR3 loop is CASSPPMRQGIGYTF. The CDR3 nucleotides read TGTGCCAGCAGCCCACCGATGAGACAGGGGATCGGCTACACCTTC.

J is TRBJ2-2 and V is TRBV11-2, with 8 bases matching TRBD2. The CDR3 contains 18 residues. V gave up 1 base and J gave up 4 bases; unmatched junction bases: 11. The germline gives CDR1 SGHAT, CDR2 FQNNGV. CDR3 amino acids: CASSLVLSGVMGTGELFF. CDR3 DNA: TGTGCCAGCAGCTTAGTCCTTAGCGGGGTCATGGGCACCGGGGAGCTGTTTTTT.

This chain links TRBV5-4 with TRBJ2-1; D is unclear. The CDR3 spans 12 residues. The germline V gene has CDR1 SGHNT and CDR2 YYREEE (reference sequence). V shed 3 bases and J shed 5 bases, with 6 bases lying between them. The CDR3 loop is CASSSPDNEQFF. The CDR3 nucleotides are TGTGCCAGCAGCTCCCCGGACAATGAGCAGTTCTTC.

The chain couples TRBV4-2 to TRBJ1-1, with D possibly matching TRBD1 (5 bases). Germline CDR1 and CDR2: LGHNA and YNFKEQ. There are 13 residues in the CDR3. Trimming took 4 bases from V and 0 from J, leaving 6 bases between them. The CDR3, as DNA: TGTGCCAGCAGCCCGACAGTGAACACTGAAGCTTTCTTT. This sequence encodes CASSPTVNTEAFF.

This chain connects TRBV4-2 to TRBJ2-3, with 8 bases that match TRBD2. The CDR3 is 16 residues long. The germline V gene encodes CDR1 LGHNA and CDR2 YNFKEQ. V shed 0 bases, J shed 5 bases, and the junction held 7 bases outside the gene matches. The CDR3: CASSQDSRGGVDTQYF. CDR3 coding DNA: TGTGCCAGCAGCCAAGATAGCCGGGGGGGCGTAGATACGCAGTATTTT.

This chain connects TRBV5-5 to TRBJ2-7; 8 bases are a match to TRBD2. V was clipped by 4 bases and J by 4 bases; unmatched bases: 10. The CDR3 is made up of 15 amino acids. Germline CDR1 SGHKS, CDR2 YYEKEE (reference sequence). CDR3 in amino acids: CASSPRGGWSYEQYF. The CDR3 DNA follows: TGTGCCAGCAGCCCACGGGGGGGCTGGTCTTACGAGCAGTACTTC.

J is TRBJ1-2 and V is TRBV7-2; D remains ambiguous. CDR3 length: 13 amino acids. Germline CDR1 SGHTA, CDR2 FQGNSA. Trimming removed 1 base from V and 7 bases from J, with 10 bases in between. CDR3 nucleotides: TGTGCCAGCAGCTTAGTCGGAGTGGCTGGCTACACCTTC. Protein product: CASSLVGVAGYTF.

This rearrangement joins TRBV9 to TRBJ2-1, with D uncertain. Trimming removed 3 bases at V and 1 base at J, with 11 bases between. The CDR3 length is 15 residues. Per the germline V gene, CDR1 is SGDLS and CDR2 is YYNGEE. This CDR3 reads CASSEVPVSYNEQFF. CDR3 nucleotide sequence: TGTGCCAGCAGCGAAGTCCCGGTTTCCTACAATGAGCAGTTCTTC.

The chain carries TRBV2 and TRBJ1-2; perhaps TRBD1 as D (5 bases). Germline assignment: CDR1 SNHLY and CDR2 FYNNEI. The CDR3 has 14 residues. Trimming cost V 7 bases and J 7 bases, with 19 bases left between them. This CDR3 reads CASTLTEERGGYTF. CDR3 nucleotide sequence: TGTGCCAGCACCTTGACAGAGGAGAGAGGTGGCTACACCTTC.

The gene calls are TRBV27 and TRBJ2-5; D might be TRBD2 (5 bases). The CDR3 extends over 12 amino acids. Germline V gives CDR1 MNHEY, CDR2 SMNVEV (reference sequence). The germline V and J ends were trimmed by 5 bases and 8 bases, with 12 bases remaining between them. CDR3 protein: CASSPPGNTQYF. In nucleotides, the CDR3 is TGTGCCAGCAGTCCCCCGGGGAACACCCAGTACTTC.

V and J are TRBV11-1 and TRBJ2-4, with a possible D match to TRBD1 (6 bases). The germline V gene encodes CDR1 SGHAT and CDR2 FQDESV (reference sequence). The CDR3 consists of 12 residues. Trimming left V 6 bases short and J 8 bases short, with 11 bases between. The CDR3 sequence is CASSNTGYIQYF. In nucleotides, the CDR3 is TGTGCCAGCAGTAACACAGGGTACATTCAGTACTTC.